Given below is one T cell receptor (beta chain) in context. Its antigen is unknown. No base quality information exists; no much larger clone differs at one position. This entry belongs to a study of T cells after yellow fever vaccination (dated 2019 in TCRdb). A note on the overall study: The SMART-Seq v4 Ultra Low Input RNA kit was used to prepare libraries from fractions with low cell numbers. Bulk TCR alpha and beta repertoires were sequenced longitudinally to track T-cell clones before and after primary and booster YFV17D yellow fever vaccination. Two healthy male donors made up the cohort, one aged 18 to 29 years and the other aged 30 to 40 years. Blood samples were taken at several timepoints before and after primary and secondary immunization, and bulk PBMC replicates and cell subsets were isolated.

The CDR1 and CDR2 encoded by the germline V gene are SGHTA and FQGNSA. Inclusive of the bounding cysteine and phenylalanine, the CDR3 is 15 residues long. The sequence is cut down to CDR3 DNA, 45 bases in frame from base 1. Trimmed from V: 4 bases; trimmed from J: 4 bases; junction bases lacking a gene match: 6. Overall study results and their limits: After the booster, most clones that had expanded after primary vaccination were detected again (around 96% of CD4 and around nine tenths of CD8), suggesting broad maintenance of memory. Computational filtering was needed because FACS-sorted repertoires could contain abundant contaminating clonotypes from the bulk population. A small share of clonotypes occurred in both CD4 and CD8 compartments, likely arising from convergent recombination. The secondary T-cell response was weaker than the primary response but faster, peaking on day 5 instead of day 15. Because the study included only two donors, the extent to which the findings can be generalized is limited.

The treatment or condition label for this specimen denotes: live attenuated yellow fever vaccine strain. PBMCs were isolated from peripheral blood using a standard Ficoll-Paque protocol. CD4 and CD8 T-cell fractions were isolated with Dynabeads CD4 and CD8 positive selection kits. TriZol was used to extract RNA from bulk PBMCs, from CD4 and CD8 fractions, and from dextramer-positive and dextramer-negative fractions. Sequencing instrument: Illumina NovaSeq 6000. TCR cDNA was synthesized by 5'RACE template switching, which introduced a universal primer site and unique molecular identifiers. Priming of cDNA synthesis was performed from both the TCR alpha and TCR beta constant segments. Libraries were amplified in two PCR steps, with sample barcodes and sequencing adapters added in the second step. Libraries were sequenced on Illumina HiSeq 2500 (2x100 bp) or NovaSeq (2x150 bp). The paper's data handling went like this. MIGEC handled demultiplexing of reads and collapsing into UMI consensus sequences, while MiXCR performed V(D)J alignment. Vaccine-responding clonotypes were identified with edgeR using replicate PBMC samples, with FDR below 0.01 and a log2 fold change above 5 up to day 15 being required. Each bulk clonotype received a CD4 or CD8 identity based on whether the sequenced CD4 or CD8 repertoire contained that clonotype at higher abundance. TCRdb reworked the public reads: Q25 trimming with fastp, MiXCR clone assembly, productive beta chains retained. Identical CDR3 protein sequences are pooled into one entry, listed with their most common genes and DNA. For this entry, the V and J calls and clone size follow TCRdb and not the study's own pipeline. This sample holds 280,000 or so distinct CDR3 sequences; roughly 9% were observed only once. Jointly, the top ten make up around 3.4% of the sample.

The rearrangement combines TRBV7-2 with TRBJ2-3, with 9 middle bases fitting TRBD2. This clonotype was sampled from a man younger than 35 who received the YFV17D yellow fever vaccine. Sequencing used CD4+ T cells sorted from PBMCs, obtained 5 days after the yellow fever booster vaccination. The encoded CDR3 is CASSSPGLASDTQYF. DNA sequence: TGTGCCAGCAGCTCGCCGGGACTAGCATCAGATACGCAGTATTTT.